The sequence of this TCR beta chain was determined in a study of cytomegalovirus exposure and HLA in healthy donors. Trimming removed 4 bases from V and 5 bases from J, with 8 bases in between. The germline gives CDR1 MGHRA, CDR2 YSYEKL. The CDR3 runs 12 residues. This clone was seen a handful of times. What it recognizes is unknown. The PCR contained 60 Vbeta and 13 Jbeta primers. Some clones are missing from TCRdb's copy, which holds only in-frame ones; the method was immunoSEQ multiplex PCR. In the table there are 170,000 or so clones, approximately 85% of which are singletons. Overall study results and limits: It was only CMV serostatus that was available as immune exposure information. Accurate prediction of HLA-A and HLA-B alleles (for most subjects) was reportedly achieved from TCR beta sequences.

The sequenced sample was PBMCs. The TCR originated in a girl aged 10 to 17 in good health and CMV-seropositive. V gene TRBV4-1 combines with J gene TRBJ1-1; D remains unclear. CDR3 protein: CASSLPGTEAFF. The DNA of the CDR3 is TGCGCCAGCAGCCTCCCGGGAACTGAAGCTTTCTTT.